Listed here are 28 T cell receptor beta chains from one sample, sequenced in a study of shared clonotypes between healthy human individuals. Sequencing used immunoSEQ multiplex PCR; TCRdb keeps in-frame clones, though not all of them. The repertoire includes 1,400,000 or so clones, roughly 98.5% of them detected once, and around 0.38% sits in the top ten. Source material: naive CD4+ T cells sorted from blood. Noted subset: CD45RA+ positively selected. The receptors shown here come from a man aged 25-40 years in good health.

This sequence joins TRBV5-4 and TRBJ2-1; D unresolved. Germline CDR1 SGHNT, CDR2 YYREEE (reference sequence). The CDR3 covers 12 residues. Trimming removed 3 bases at V and 10 bases at J, with 11 bases between. This CDR3 reads CASSSQLGEQFF. For the CDR3, the DNA is TGTGCCAGCAGCTCCCAGCTTGGCGAGCAGTTCTTC.

The chain recombines TRBV5-4 with TRBJ2-3; perhaps D is TRBD1 or TRBD2 (6 bases each). Germline CDR1 reads SGHNT; CDR2 reads YYREEE (reference sequence). Between the trimmed V and J ends, which lost 4 bases and 4 bases, there was a span of 19 bases. CDR3 length: 16 residues. The CDR3 DNA is TGTGCCAGCAGCCCTCTAGGGGGGAGTGGCGCAGATACGCAGTATTTT. It codes for CASSPLGGSGADTQYF.

V is TRBV5-1 and J is TRBJ2-7, with TRBD1 as a possible D gene (6 bases). The CDR3 contains 15 residues. V was shortened by 2 bases and J by 2 bases, with 14 bases between the two germline ends. CDR1 SGHRS and CDR2 YFSETQ come from the germline V gene. The DNA for the CDR3 is TGCGCCAGCAGCTTAGCGACAGGTGACCCCTACGAGCAGTACTTC. As protein: CASSLATGDPYEQYF.

This chain joins TRBV5-4 and TRBJ2-7; D is perhaps TRBD2 (6 bases). Trimming shortened V by 5 bases and J by 4 bases, and 16 bases separated the two germline ends. Germline loops: CDR1 SGHNT, CDR2 YYREEE (reference sequence). CDR3 length: 14 amino acids. The CDR3 region has the DNA TGTGCCAGCAGTCCGGCGGGGACCGTATACGAGCAGTACTTC. Protein product: CASSPAGTVYEQYF.

The count of this clone is one. The chain combines TRBV19 with TRBJ2-2; 9 bases agree with TRBD2. With V trimmed by 2 bases and J by 8 bases, 9 bases remained unmatched. Per germline, CDR1 LNHDA and CDR2 SQIVND (reference sequence). This CDR3 comprises 16 residues. For the CDR3, the DNA is TGTGCCAGTAGTATATCCGCGGGAGGGCCGGGAGGGGAGCTGTTTTTT. Encoded protein: CASSISAGGPGGELFF. The variable domain in full, completed from reference TRBV19 and TRBJ2-2, reads DGGITQSPKYLFRKEGQNVTLSCEQNLNHDAMYWYRQDPGQGLRLIYYSQIVNDFQKGDIAEGYSVSREKKESFPLTVTSAQKNPTAFYLCASSISAGGPGGELFFGEGSRLTVL.

This clone appeared once. The chain has TRBV29-1 and TRBJ2-3; the D is unclear. The V and J ends lost 4 bases and 4 bases respectively, with 12 bases between them. The CDR3 length is 13 residues. Germline lookup yields CDR1 SQVTM and CDR2 ANQGSEA. CDR3 nucleotide sequence: TGCAGCGTTGTAGCCAAATATTCAGATACGCAGTATTTT. It specifies CSVVAKYSDTQYF.

This clone has just one count. The rearrangement links TRBV14 to TRBJ2-1; D perhaps matches TRBD2 (6 bases). V lost 2 bases and J 7 bases, leaving 24 bases between the germline ends. This CDR3 has 18 amino acids. The V gene's germline CDR1 is SGHDN and CDR2 FVKESK. The CDR3: CASSQPISGTVDANEQFF. The DNA of the CDR3 is TGTGCCAGCAGCCAACCAATCTCCGGGACTGTCGATGCTAATGAGCAGTTCTTC. The complete variable domain, with remaining parts taken from reference TRBV14 and TRBJ2-1, reads EAGVTQFPSHSVIEKGQTVTLRCDPISGHDNLYWYRRVMGKEIKFLLHFVKESKQDESGMPNNRFLAERTGGTYSTLKVQPAELEDSGVYFCASSQPISGTVDANEQFFGPGTRLTVL.

The chain combines TRBV6-5 with TRBJ2-3; maybe TRBD2 (7 bases). The CDR3 length is 15 residues. The germline V gene encodes CDR1 MNHEY and CDR2 SVGAGI. The V end lost 7 bases, the J end lost 3 bases, and 17 bases lay between the germline ends. CDR3 amino acids: CASTLLGGATDTQYF. The CDR3 nucleotides read TGTGCCAGCACCCTCCTGGGGGGGGCAACAGATACGCAGTATTTT.

This chain uses TRBV5-4 with TRBJ2-1; unclear D gene. Between the trimmed V and J ends, which lost 2 bases and 7 bases, there was a span of 16 bases. This CDR3 is built from 15 residues. Germline V gene data show CDR1 as SGHNT and CDR2 as YYREEE (reference sequence). The CDR3: CASSLSPKGGNEQFF. CDR3 sequence (DNA): TGTGCCAGCAGCTTATCGCCTAAGGGTGGGAATGAGCAGTTCTTC.

This clone has a single count. The chain has TRBV15 and TRBJ2-2, with D possibly matching TRBD2 (5 bases). This CDR3 contains 17 residues. CDR1 is LNHNV and CDR2 is YYDKDF in the germline V gene (reference sequence). Trimming took 0 bases from V and 0 from J, leaving 11 bases between them. The CDR3: CATSRDAGRANTGELFF. In DNA, the CDR3 is TGTGCCACCAGCAGAGATGCGGGTAGGGCGAACACCGGGGAGCTGTTTTTT.

This clone was detected once. V and J are TRBV27 and TRBJ2-1; tentative D call: TRBD2 (6 bases). With 3 bases removed from V and 5 bases from J, the gap between germline ends came to 8 bases. The CDR3 is 13 amino acids. In germline, CDR1 is MNHEY, CDR2 SMNVEV (reference sequence). The CDR3 here is CASSFSGHNEQFF. CDR3 sequence (DNA): TGTGCCAGCAGTTTCAGCGGGCACAATGAGCAGTTCTTC.

The genes are TRBV19 and TRBJ2-1; TRBD2 matches at 10 bases. Germline V gene lookup returns CDR1 LNHDA and CDR2 SQIVND (reference sequence). This CDR3 has 16 residues. The V and J ends lost 4 bases and 4 bases, in that order; junction bases with no gene match: 7. The CDR3 protein is CASSSPTSGVYNEQFF. CDR3 DNA: TGTGCCAGTAGTAGTCCAACTAGCGGGGTTTACAATGAGCAGTTCTTC.

The V gene is TRBV28, the J gene TRBJ1-1; the D gene is possibly TRBD1 (5 bases). The V and J ends lost 6 bases and 11 bases respectively, with 16 bases between them. CDR1 and CDR2 (germline): MDHEN, SYDVKM. The CDR3 spans 12 residues. The CDR3 bases are TGTGCCAGCAGACTCCCCGGGGGTTTTGCTTTCTTT. Protein sequence: CASRLPGGFAFF.

This clone was seen only once. The V and J genes are TRBV5-1 and TRBJ2-1; 12 nucleotides line up with TRBD2. Germline-derived CDR1 and CDR2 are SGHRS and YFSETQ. The junction had 5 bases not matched to a gene; V was cut back by 2 bases and J by 5 bases. The CDR3 has 16 residues. CDR3 region: CASSFLAGGTHNEQFF. In DNA form, the CDR3 reads TGCGCCAGCAGCTTTCTAGCGGGAGGGACCCACAATGAGCAGTTCTTC.

Concerning this clone: Different DNA sequences within this sample yield the same CDR3. The CDR3 here is CASSPAGDRTDTQYF. The CDR3 coding sequence is TGCGCCAGCAGCCCAGCGGGAGACCGCACAGATACGCAGTATTTT. The chain carries TRBV5-1 and TRBJ2-3; 8 bases line up with TRBD2. Germline V gene data show CDR1 as SGHRS and CDR2 as YFSETQ. The CDR3 is made up of 15 amino acids. The junction had 5 bases not matched to a gene; V was cut back by 4 bases and J by 1 base.

This clone was seen only once. The gene calls are TRBV6-1 and TRBJ2-2; a weak D match, TRBD2 (5 bases). CDR1 and CDR2 from the germline V gene are MNHNS and SASEGT. The CDR3 has 14 amino acids. V gave up 6 bases and J gave up 5 bases, with 13 bases separating them. This CDR3 reads CASRVGVGTGELFF. The CDR3 region has the DNA TGTGCCAGCAGGGTCGGGGTGGGAACCGGGGAGCTGTTTTTT.

This rearrangement joins TRBV29-1 to TRBJ2-7, with TRBD2 matching 12 bases. The CDR3 covers 17 residues. The V gene's germline CDR1 is SQVTM and CDR2 ANQGSEA. J lost 2 bases, V lost 5 bases, and 13 bases had no gene match. CDR3 loop: CSVRLAGGIHLPYEQYF. The CDR3, as DNA: TGCAGCGTTAGGCTAGCGGGAGGGATCCATCTCCCCTACGAGCAGTACTTC.

This sequence joins TRBV10-1 and TRBJ1-3, with unresolved D. The V gene lost 6 bases and the J gene lost 4 bases, with 4 bases spanning the gap. The CDR3 length is 11 residues. Looked up from germline, CDR1 is WNHNN and CDR2 is SYGVQD (reference sequence). The CDR3 protein is CASSQGNTIYF. DNA for the CDR3: TGCGCCAGCAGCCAGGGAAACACCATATATTTT.

The chain has TRBV19 and TRBJ1-3; TRBD1 is a possible D gene (6 bases). CDR1 is LNHDA, CDR2 SQIVND, per germline (reference sequence). The CDR3 runs 14 residues. V lost 6 bases and J lost 4, with 13 bases in between. The CDR3 sequence is CASSPTGLGNTIYF. CDR3 DNA: TGTGCCAGTAGCCCTACAGGGTTAGGAAACACCATATATTTT.

The V and J genes are TRBV7-8 and TRBJ2-7; TRBD1 might be the D (6 bases). CDR1 is SGHVS, CDR2 FQNEAQ, per germline. The CDR3 covers 17 residues. V was cut by 0 bases and J by 0 bases, with 15 bases left in between. The CDR3 is CASSLADGTPSSYEQYF. CDR3 sequence (DNA): TGTGCCAGCAGCTTAGCCGACGGGACACCGAGCTCCTACGAGCAGTACTTC. The full variable domain, completed using reference TRBV7-8 and TRBJ2-7, is GAGVSQSPRYKVAKRGQDVALRCDPISGHVSLFWYQQALGQGPEFLTYFQNEAQLDKSGLPSDRFFAERPEGSVSTLKIQRTQQEDSAVYLCASSLADGTPSSYEQYFGPGTRLTVT.

The chain is built from TRBV21-1 and TRBJ1-1. TRBV21-1 is a pseudogene locus. The CDR3 length is 15 residues. The CDR3 DNA reads TGTGCCAGCACCAAAGGGTGGGAGGGGACGGTTGAAGCTTTCTTT. Translation: CASTKGWEGTVEAFF.

This chain links TRBV7-9 with TRBJ2-5, with TRBD1 as a possible D gene (6 bases). The CDR3 covers 11 residues. Germline CDR1 reads SEHNR; CDR2 reads FQNEAQ (reference sequence). Trimming shortened V by 5 bases and J by 9 bases, and 10 bases separated the two germline ends. CDR3 residues: CASSLKGAQYF. Written as DNA, the CDR3 is TGTGCCAGCAGCCTCAAGGGGGCCCAGTACTTC.

The gene calls are TRBV7-7 and TRBJ1-3; 7 nucleotides agree with TRBD1. Trimming removed 5 bases from V and 0 bases from J; junction bases left unmatched: 4. The CDR3 length is 15 residues. Germline V gene sequence: CDR1 SSHAT, CDR2 FNYEAQ (reference sequence). Here the CDR3 reads CASSRDSASGNTIYF. The CDR3 DNA reads as TGTGCCAGCAGCCGGGACAGCGCCTCTGGAAACACCATATATTTT.

The V call is TRBV19, the J call TRBJ2-7; D perhaps matches TRBD2 (5 bases). The CDR3 extends over 12 amino acids. The V and J ends lost 5 bases and 6 bases respectively, with 11 bases between them. CDR1 is LNHDA, CDR2 SQIVND, per germline (reference sequence). The CDR3 bases are TGTGCCAGTAGTCCCGAGGGTCGCGAGCAGTACTTC. Translated: CASSPEGREQYF.

This chain joins TRBV2 and TRBJ1-5, with 7 bases that match TRBD1. The germline gives CDR1 SNHLY, CDR2 FYNNEI. After removal of 6 bases from V and 9 bases from J, the junction contained 11 bases not matched to a gene. The CDR3 has 14 amino acids. The CDR3 sequence: CASSPGQWRGPQHF. For the CDR3, the DNA is TGTGCCAGCAGCCCGGGACAGTGGCGAGGGCCCCAGCATTTT.

The V gene is TRBV12-5, the J gene TRBJ2-5; 9 positions agree with TRBD1. Trimming cost V 5 bases and J 5 bases; bases outside gene matches: 6. The CDR3 has 14 residues. From germline, CDR1 is LGHNT and CDR2 FRNRAP. CDR3 nucleotide sequence: TGTGCTAGTGGTGGGACAGGGTCGCGGGAGACCCAGTACTTC. It specifies CASGGTGSRETQYF.

This sequence joins TRBV18 and TRBJ1-3; D possibly corresponds to TRBD1 (6 bases). Germline V gene data show CDR1 as KGHSH and CDR2 as LQKENI. V gave up 6 bases and J gave up 0 bases, with 9 bases separating them. The CDR3 is 14 residues long. This chain's CDR3 is CASSDSISGNTIYF. The CDR3 coding sequence is TGTGCCAGCTCGGACAGTATCTCTGGAAACACCATATATTTT.

The chain combines TRBV27 with TRBJ1-3; no reliable D call. Looked up from germline, CDR1 is MNHEY and CDR2 is SMNVEV (reference sequence). The CDR3 is 15 amino acids. The V end lost 0 bases, the J end lost 4 bases, and 10 bases lay between the germline ends. The CDR3 nucleotides read TGTGCCAGCAGTTTATCCCACAAGCTAGGAAACACCATATATTTT. Protein: CASSLSHKLGNTIYF.